These 32 T cell receptor beta chains share one sample of origin, sequenced in a study of blood T cell repertoires in COVID-19. Using immunoSEQ multiplex PCR, the repertoire was profiled, and TCRdb retains in-frame clones only, with some absent. Seen here are 250,000 to 350,000 clones, approximately 85% observed once, and the top ten hold 0.87%. The sequencing sample was made of peripheral blood. All receptors come from a human donor with COVID-19, enrolled during active disease. The donor label of this sample is uncertain.

In its sample, this clone was seen a few times. The chain has TRBV5-1 and TRBJ1-2; 7 bases agree with TRBD1. Trimming took 2 bases from V and 10 from J; bases not matched to a gene: 5. This CDR3 spans 12 amino acids. From germline, CDR1 is SGHRS and CDR2 YFSETQ. This chain's CDR3 is CASSFGQEYYTF. The CDR3 nucleotides read TGCGCCAGCAGCTTCGGACAGGAATACTACACCTTC.

This chain uses TRBV2 with TRBJ1-4, with 11 bases matching TRBD1. Trimming took 7 bases from V and 8 from J; bases not matched to a gene: 6. CDR3 length equals 14 residues. Germline V lookup: CDR1 SNHLY, CDR2 FYNNEI. The chain's CDR3 is CASIPRDRGEKLFF. The CDR3 DNA sequence: TGTGCCAGCATACCCCGGGACAGGGGGGAAAAACTGTTTTTT.

V gene TRBV28 combines with J gene TRBJ2-7, with a weak D call TRBD2 (5 bases). Trimming pared 7 bases from V and 3 bases from J, leaving 16 bases between. CDR3 length: 14 residues. Germline CDR1 reads MDHEN; CDR2 reads SYDVKM. The CDR3 protein is CASIPSLGNYEQYF. DNA for the CDR3: TGTGCCAGCATCCCCTCACTAGGAAACTACGAGCAGTACTTC. Full variable domain (remainder filled in from reference TRBV28 and TRBJ2-7): DVKVTQSSRYLVKRTGEKVFLECVQDMDHENMFWYRQDPGLGLRLIYFSYDVKMKEKGDIPEGYSVSREKKERFSLILESASTNQTSMYLCASIPSLGNYEQYFGPGTRLTVT.

In its sample, this clone ranks as medium-sized. Mismatch with germline at one junction end may stem from a read error. CDR3 nucleotides: TGTGCTAGCAGCTTATCCCTCCCTGTCGGGTACGAGCAGTACTTC. This encodes CASSLSLPVGYEQYF. The gene calls are TRBV7-7 and TRBJ2-7; D gene unclear. The CDR3 has 15 residues. Germline CDR1 reads SSHAT; CDR2 reads FNYEAQ (reference sequence).

The chain is built from TRBV29-1 and TRBJ2-1, with D hard to call. The germline CDR1 and CDR2 sequences are SQVTM and ANQGSEA. This CDR3 region has 10 residues. V lost 6 bases, J lost 9 bases, and 9 bases lay in between. The CDR3 is CSVIVSEQFF. CDR3 sequence (DNA): TGCAGCGTCATAGTTAGTGAGCAGTTCTTC.

The J gene is TRBJ1-5, the V gene TRBV19; tentative D call: TRBD1 (6 bases). Germline lookup yields CDR1 LNHDA and CDR2 SQIVND (reference sequence). The CDR3 has 14 residues. Trimming removed 6 bases from V and 0 bases from J, with 9 bases in between. The CDR3: CASRGDISNQPQHF. Written as DNA, the CDR3 is TGTGCCAGTAGGGGGGACATTAGCAATCAGCCCCAGCATTTT.

The chain employs TRBV7-2 and TRBJ2-7; the match to TRBD2 covers 9 bases. Germline V lookup: CDR1 SGHTA, CDR2 FQGNSA. CDR3 length: 16 amino acids. Trimming removed 1 base from V and 2 bases from J; junction bases left unmatched: 6. CDR3: CASSLEGTSYAYEQYF. Here the CDR3 DNA reads TGTGCCAGCAGCTTAGAAGGGACTAGCTATGCCTACGAGCAGTACTTC.

The genes are TRBV9 and TRBJ2-2, with 15 bases identical to TRBD2. Germline values: CDR1 SGDLS, CDR2 YYNGEE. V lost 4 bases and J lost 1; bases outside the gene matches: 5. CDR3 length: 18 amino acids. CDR3 amino acids: CASSLRTSGRGNTGELFF. In DNA form, the CDR3 reads TGTGCCAGCAGCTTACGGACTAGCGGGAGGGGGAACACCGGGGAGCTGTTTTTT.

The gene calls are TRBV19 and TRBJ2-3, with 7 bases aligning to TRBD1. Per germline, CDR1 LNHDA and CDR2 SQIVND (reference sequence). V lost 5 bases and J lost 2; bases outside the gene matches: 7. This CDR3 spans 15 amino acids. CDR3 nucleotides: TGTGCCAGTAGTCCCAGACAGGGACCCACAGATACGCAGTATTTT. Translating gives CASSPRQGPTDTQYF.

The gene calls are TRBV5-1 and TRBJ2-5; maybe TRBD1 (5 bases). The CDR3 totals 13 residues. CDR1 and CDR2 from the germline V gene are SGHRS and YFSETQ. Trimming cost V 1 base and J 3 bases, with 7 bases left between them. CDR3: CASSLLQEETQYF. Here the CDR3 DNA reads TGCGCCAGCAGCTTGTTACAGGAAGAGACCCAGTACTTC.

The CDR3 DNA sequence: TGTGCCAGCAGTTCACCGGGACAGGGGAAATACGAGCAGTACTTC. Its protein is CASSSPGQGKYEQYF. The rearrangement uses TRBV6-5 and TRBJ2-7; TRBD1 agrees at 10 bases. Germline V gene sequence: CDR1 MNHEY, CDR2 SVGAGI. The CDR3 is 15 residues long. V dropped 4 bases and J dropped 4; count of bases not matched to a gene: 7.

The table lists this clone with many counts. CDR3 sequence (DNA): TGTGCCAGCAGCGTAGACGGGAACTATGGCTACACCTTC. This translates into CASSVDGNYGYTF. The rearrangement uses TRBV9 and TRBJ1-2; no firm D call. The CDR3 is made up of 13 amino acids. Trimming shortened V by 0 bases and J by 2 bases, and 5 bases separated the two germline ends. Germline CDR1 reads SGDLS; CDR2 reads YYNGEE.

The J gene is TRBJ1-4, the V gene TRBV19, with 9 positions matching TRBD1. Trimming at V came to 6 bases and at J to 8 bases, leaving 10 bases not matched to a gene. The CDR3 contains 15 residues. Germline V gene lookup returns CDR1 LNHDA and CDR2 SQIVND (reference sequence). The CDR3 region has the DNA TGTGCCAGTAGCCTACAGGGGGCGCGAGAAGAAAAACTGTTTTTT. It encodes CASSLQGAREEKLFF.

This clone was seen only once. V usage is TRBV7-3 and J usage is TRBJ2-1; 14 nucleotides match TRBD2. The trim removed 3 bases at V and 7 bases at J, leaving 5 bases unmatched. CDR1 is SGHTA, CDR2 FQGTGA, per germline. The CDR3 totals 16 residues. CDR3 loop: CASSFSGTSGRNEQFF. For the CDR3, the DNA is TGTGCCAGCAGCTTCTCCGGGACTAGCGGGAGAAATGAGCAGTTCTTC.

V gene TRBV6-4 combines with J gene TRBJ2-7; D is unclear. V was cut by 2 bases and J by 7 bases, with 6 bases left in between. Germline assignment: CDR1 MRHNA and CDR2 SNTAGT. The CDR3 has 11 residues. CDR3 region: CASSDPREQYF. CDR3 in DNA: TGTGCCAGCAGTGACCCGAGGGAGCAGTACTTC.

The chain joins TRBV18 to TRBJ1-1; D uncertain. From germline, CDR1 is KGHSH and CDR2 LQKENI. The CDR3 consists of 15 residues. V lost 5 bases and J 0 bases, leaving 13 bases between the germline ends. CDR3 nucleotides: TGTGCCAGCTCATTACGAACAGAGCTGAACACTGAAGCTTTCTTT. As protein: CASSLRTELNTEAFF.

V usage is TRBV5-1 and J usage is TRBJ2-3, with D unresolved. Germline V lookup: CDR1 SGHRS, CDR2 YFSETQ. The germline V and J ends were trimmed by 4 bases and 0 bases, with 6 bases remaining between them. CDR3 length: 13 residues. In DNA, the CDR3 is TGCGCCAGCAGCCGAGAGAGCACAGATACGCAGTATTTT. Translation gives CASSRESTDTQYF.

The chain uses TRBV3-1 (or the pseudogene TRBV3-2) and TRBJ1-4; D possibly corresponds to TRBD1 (6 bases). Germline V gene sequence: CDR1 LGHDT, CDR2 YNNKEL (reference sequence). The length of the CDR3 is 14 residues. V lost 4 bases and J 7 bases, leaving 13 bases between the germline ends. This CDR3 is CASSRRQGTEKLFF. Written as DNA, the CDR3 is TGTGCCAGCAGCCGGCGGCAGGGGACTGAAAAACTGTTTTTT.

V usage is TRBV6-5 and J usage is TRBJ1-1; 9 nucleotides align to TRBD1. CDR3 length equals 14 residues. V gave up 6 bases and J gave up 2 bases; unmatched junction bases: 4. The germline gives CDR1 MNHEY, CDR2 SVGAGI. CDR3 in DNA: TGTGCCAGCAGATTGGGACAGGGAAACACTGAAGCTTTCTTT. Encoded protein: CASRLGQGNTEAFF.

This chain links TRBV30 with TRBJ1-4; D is unresolved. V lost 2 bases and J lost 14, with 21 bases in between. The length of the CDR3 is 14 residues. The germline V gene has CDR1 GTSNPN and CDR2 SVGIG (reference sequence). CDR3: CAWSPRATGGGLFF. The CDR3 region has the DNA TGTGCCTGGAGTCCGCGGGCGACGGGAGGAGGGCTGTTTTTT.

The rearrangement uses TRBV6-1 and TRBJ2-3; D unclear. Germline lookup yields CDR1 MNHNS and CDR2 SASEGT. This CDR3 is built from 14 residues. V dropped 0 bases and J dropped 6 bases, with 10 bases sitting between them. The CDR3 region has the DNA TGTGCCAGCAGTGAAGCACACCTGGTGGATACGCAGTATTTT. Encoded protein: CASSEAHLVDTQYF.

This chain links TRBV11-2 with TRBJ2-7; 10 nucleotides line up with TRBD2. The CDR3 has 17 residues. V lost 1 base to trimming and J lost 2 bases; unmatched junction nucleotides: 8. The germline V gene encodes CDR1 SGHAT and CDR2 FQNNGV. CDR3 residues: CASSLAVGLAETYEQYF. DNA of the CDR3: TGTGCCAGCAGCTTAGCGGTAGGACTAGCGGAAACCTACGAGCAGTACTTC.

V and J are TRBV19 and TRBJ2-1; TRBD2 matches at 11 bases. Germline V CDR1 and CDR2: LNHDA, SQIVND (reference sequence). The length of the CDR3 is 13 residues. Trimming cost V 7 bases and J 8 bases; bases outside gene matches: 4. The CDR3 sequence is CASTTSGSHEQFF. The DNA of the CDR3 is TGTGCCAGTACAACTAGCGGGAGCCATGAGCAGTTCTTC.

The chain employs TRBV14 and TRBJ1-2, with 7 bases that match TRBD1. The V gene's germline CDR1 is SGHDN and CDR2 FVKESK. This CDR3 has 13 amino acids. The junction had 4 bases not matched to a gene; V was cut back by 1 base and J by 8 bases. The CDR3 DNA follows: TGTGCCAGCAGCCAAGGAGGGGGCAGAGGCTACACCTTC. It translates to CASSQGGGRGYTF.

The rearrangement joins TRBV9 to TRBJ2-1; the D gene is possibly TRBD2 (6 bases). Trimming removed 0 bases at V and 6 bases at J, with 19 bases between. The CDR3 is 17 amino acids. Looked up from germline, CDR1 is SGDLS and CDR2 is YYNGEE. CDR3 sequence reads: CASSVVPGGSGFNEQFF. The CDR3 nucleotides read TGTGCCAGCAGCGTAGTCCCGGGTGGTAGCGGTTTCAATGAGCAGTTCTTC.

The chain is built from TRBV27 and TRBJ2-7; 8 nucleotides agree with TRBD1. V shed 8 bases and J 4 bases; nucleotides not matched to a gene: 13. The CDR3 runs 15 residues. CDR1 is MNHEY, CDR2 SMNVEV, per germline (reference sequence). The CDR3 DNA sequence: TGTGCCAGCTCCGAGGGCGGACAGGGAATTTACGAGCAGTACTTC. As protein: CASSEGGQGIYEQYF.

The CDR3 sequence is CASTRDRVADTQYF. The CDR3 bases are TGTGCCAGCACCAGGGACAGGGTGGCAGATACGCAGTATTTT. The chain joins TRBV2 to TRBJ2-3; 9 nucleotides align to TRBD1. Germline CDR1 SNHLY, CDR2 FYNNEI. The CDR3 runs 14 residues. J was trimmed by 4 bases and V by 7 bases; bases with no gene match: 6.

The rearrangement uses TRBV5-1 and TRBJ2-5; 7 nucleotides match TRBD2. The CDR3 covers 15 residues. CDR1 is SGHRS and CDR2 is YFSETQ in the germline V gene. V lost 6 bases and J lost 2; bases outside the gene matches: 10. CDR3 nucleotides: TGCGCCAGCAACCTCGGGGGGAGACTGCAAGAGACCCAGTACTTC. Translated, it gives CASNLGGRLQETQYF.

This rearrangement joins TRBV7-9 to TRBJ1-5; D is uncertain. CDR3 size: 14 residues. Germline CDR1 reads SEHNR; CDR2 reads FQNEAQ (reference sequence). The V and J ends lost 5 bases and 2 bases respectively, with 10 bases between them. CDR3 nucleotide sequence: TGTGCCAGCAGCCCTAGTTTCGGCAATCAGCCCCAGCATTTT. Residues: CASSPSFGNQPQHF.

This chain links TRBV11-1 with TRBJ2-3, with D perhaps TRBD1 (6 bases). The CDR3 extends over 15 amino acids. The V and J ends lost 5 bases and 6 bases respectively, with 18 bases between them. Germline CDR1 and CDR2: SGHAT and FQDESV (reference sequence). CDR3 DNA sequence: TGTGCCAGCAGCATACAGGGAAAGGAGAGGGATACGCAGTATTTT. Its translation is CASSIQGKERDTQYF.

The V call is TRBV27, the J call TRBJ1-3; TRBD1 agrees at 7 bases. Germline values: CDR1 MNHEY, CDR2 SMNVEV (reference sequence). V lost 6 bases to trimming and J lost 0 bases; unmatched junction nucleotides: 8. This CDR3 spans 16 amino acids. DNA for the CDR3: TGTGCCAGCAGGACGCACAGGGGATTCTCTGGAAACACCATATATTTT. This encodes CASRTHRGFSGNTIYF.

V and J are TRBV6-5 and TRBJ1-2; 8 bases agree with TRBD1. V gave up 5 bases and J gave up 7 bases; unmatched junction bases: 3. The CDR3 covers 12 residues. The germline CDR1 and CDR2 sequences are MNHEY and SVGAGI. This chain's CDR3 is CASSQGAGGYTF. The CDR3 nucleotides are TGTGCCAGCAGTCAGGGGGCCGGTGGCTACACCTTC.